This T cell receptor (beta chain) came from a study of lymphopenia after photon versus proton radiotherapy. The ends were cut back, 0 bases at V and 7 bases at J, with 13 bases in the middle. The CDR3 runs 15 residues. Germline assignment: CDR1 MNHEY and CDR2 SMNVEV (reference sequence). Study conclusions and caveats: After the lymphocyte nadir, photon-treated repertoires showed oligoclonal expansion, especially of CD8+ Temra cells. Proton therapy kept repertoires fairly stable, unlike photons, which gained effector/memory cells. Post-nadir TCR diversity decline inversely tracked overall survival among those who died. Authors raise, but do not show, better survival with proton therapy.

The protocol was immunoSEQ multiplex PCR, while the TCRdb copy is restricted to in-frame clones and leaves out a portion. The data contain around 20,000 clones, 80% to 95% of them seen just once; the ten biggest clones take up approximately 9.4%. About this clone itself: Its matching antigen is unknown.

V usage is TRBV27 and J usage is TRBJ2-1; a possible D gene is TRBD2 (6 bases). This sequence was found in a woman in her 70s with pancreatic cancer. Some clones in this sample may be carry-over from other donors' samples. Sequenced here: peripheral blood, sampled from a patient treated with proton-based radiotherapy. The CDR3 protein is CASSLSGSRGNEQFF. The CDR3 DNA follows: TGTGCCAGCAGTTTATCCGGGAGTAGAGGGAATGAGCAGTTCTTC.